This T cell receptor (beta chain) was identified in a study of blood T cell repertoires in COVID-19. Trimming cost V 7 bases and J 2 bases; bases outside gene matches: 8. Germline CDR1 reads SNHLY; CDR2 reads FYNNEI. This CDR3 has 15 residues. Sequenced by immunoSEQ multiplex PCR; TCRdb stores in-frame clones only, minus some. Of roughly 400,000 clones in the sample, about nine tenths were seen once. The material sequenced was PBMCs or T cells enriched from blood (not recorded which). The chain uses TRBV2 and TRBJ2-5; 9 bases are a match to TRBD1. This sequence was found in a middle-aged woman who had been exposed to COVID-19. The DNA for the CDR3 is TGTGCCAGCAATCGCGGGACAGGGCAGCAAGAGACCCAGTACTTC. Translated, it gives CASNRGTGQQETQYF. The full variable domain, in which reference TRBV2 and TRBJ2-5 provide the parts outside the CDR3, is EPEVTQTPSHQVTQMGQEVILRCVPISNHLYFYWYRQILGQKVEFLVSFYNNEISEKSEIFDDQFSVERPDGSNFTLKIRSTKLEDSAMYFCASNRGTGQQETQYFGPGTRLLVL.